A selection of T cell receptor beta chains follows, all from one sample in a study of blood T cell repertoires in COVID-19. Method: immunoSEQ multiplex PCR; TCRdb's copy keeps in-frame clones and lacks some. This table has about 260,000 clones, 80% to 95% appearing once. The sample taken for sequencing was peripheral blood. These receptors all stem from a person between 18 and 35 years old with COVID-19, enrolled during active disease. The CDR3 runs from the conserved cysteine through the conserved F or W. Each record gives: D gene, clone size, J gene, V gene, CDR3 DNA, CDR3 protein. A D gene is named only where the DNA matches it firmly. Only part of the rows carry a size: once, few, many, or a class if the clone is expanded.

>TRBD2|-|TRBJ2-1|TRBV28
TGTGCCAGCAGTCGGCCTTTTGGGACTAGCGGGGATAACTACAATGAGCAGTTCTTC
CASSRPFGTSGDNYNEQFF
>-|-|TRBJ1-2|TRBV27
TGTGCCAGCAGTTTGTCGACAGGTACCTATGGCTACACCTTC
CASSLSTGTYGYTF
>-|-|TRBJ2-7|TRBV21-1
TGTGCCAGCAGCAAAGCCCGGACTAGCGGAACCTACGAGCAGTACTTC
CASSKARTSGTYEQYF
>TRBD1|-|TRBJ2-7|TRBV6-5
TGTGCCAGCATCCTCCGGGACAGGGGGAGTGGGCAGTACTTC
CASILRDRGSGQYF
>TRBD1|once|TRBJ1-2|TRBV19
TGTGCCAGTAGAAGGGACAGGGGGAGCTATGGCTACACCTTC
CASRRDRGSYGYTF
>TRBD2|once|TRBJ2-1|TRBV14
TGTGCCAGCAGCCAAGCTACTAGCGGGAGGTCCTACAATGAGCAGTTCTTC
CASSQATSGRSYNEQFF
>TRBD2|few|TRBJ2-4|TRBV10-3
TGTGCCATCAGTGAGAGTAATCGACTAGCGGGAGGCGGATCCAAAAACATTCAGTACTTC
CAISESNRLAGGGSKNIQYF
>-|-|TRBJ1-2|TRBV19
TGTGCCAGTTCTGTGACGGGGAGTGACTATGGCTACACCTTC
CASSVTGSDYGYTF
>-|once|TRBJ2-7|TRBV7-9
TGTGCCAGCAGCTTATATTCGACATACGAGCAGTACTTC
CASSLYSTYEQYF
>-|-|TRBJ1-5|TRBV19
TGTGCCAGTAGTATGACCTTTCAGGCCTTTTCCCCCCAGCATTTT
CASSMTFQAFSPQHF
>-|-|TRBJ2-5|TRBV7-7
TGTGCCAGCAGCTCAGGACTACAAGAGACCCAGTACTTC
CASSSGLQETQYF
>-|few|TRBJ1-5|TRBV18
TGTGCCAGCTCGCAGTTCGGGGGGGCGGATCAGCCCCAGCATTTT
CASSQFGGADQPQHF
>TRBD2|-|TRBJ2-1|TRBV11-2
TGTGCCAGCAGCTCACCGCGGACTAGCGGGACCGCCTACAATGAGCAGTTCTTC
CASSSPRTSGTAYNEQFF
>-|once|TRBJ2-6|TRBV5-1
TGCGCCAGCAGCTTGGGACCGTTGGGAGTCTCTGGGGCCAACGTCCTGACTTTC
CASSLGPLGVSGANVLTF
>-|-|TRBJ1-2|TRBV20-1
TGCAGTGCTAGTCTCGGGGGGGCGGCACCAGCCTATGGCTACACCTTC
CSASLGGAAPAYGYTF
>-|-|TRBJ1-2|TRBV2
TGTGCCAGCAGACCCCGTAGCTATCCTAACTATGGCTACACCTTC
CASRPRSYPNYGYTF
>TRBD2|once|TRBJ2-7|TRBV5-5
TGTGCCAGCAGCTACGGGAGGGCAGCCAGCTACGAGCAGTACTTC
CASSYGRAASYEQYF
>TRBD1|-|TRBJ1-1|TRBV6-5
TGTGCCAGCAGATTAGGACAGGGGAACGCTGAAGCTTTCTTT
CASRLGQGNAEAFF
>TRBD1|-|TRBJ1-2|TRBV3-1/TRBV3-2
TGTGCCAGCAGCCCGGGACAGGTAGCTAACTATGGCTACACCTTC
CASSPGQVANYGYTF
>-|-|TRBJ1-3|TRBV14
TGTGCCAGCAGCCAAGGGAGCGGAATTGGAAACACCATATATTTT
CASSQGSGIGNTIYF
>-|-|TRBJ2-7|TRBV28
TGTGCCAGCAGGCTAAACAGGGGGGAGGGGCTCGAGCAGTACTTC
CASRLNRGEGLEQYF
>TRBD1|-|TRBJ1-4|TRBV9
TGTGCCAGCAGCGAGGGACAGGGGACCGAAAAACTGTTTTTT
CASSEGQGTEKLFF
>TRBD1|-|TRBJ2-2|TRBV19
TGTGCCAGTAGATCCGGGACAGGGATCACCGGGGAGCTGTTTTTT
CASRSGTGITGELFF
>-|-|TRBJ2-1|TRBV5-4
TGTGCCAGCAGCTGGGGACTGGTCTCCTACAATGAGCAGTTCTTC
CASSWGLVSYNEQFF
>-|-|TRBJ1-1|TRBV7-9
TGTGCCAGCAGCTTCACGGGGGACACTGAAGCTTTCTTT
CASSFTGDTEAFF
>-|once|TRBJ1-5|TRBV13
TGTGCCAGCAGCTTGGGGCAACAGCCCCAGCATTTT
CASSLGQQPQHF
>TRBD1|-|TRBJ1-6|TRBV4-1
TGCGCCAGCAGCCAAGAGGGTGGGACAGGCCATTCACCCCTCCACTTT
CASSQEGGTGHSPLHF
>TRBD1|-|TRBJ2-7|TRBV2
TGTGCCAGCACAAGACAGGGAGCCTACGAGCAGTACTTC
CASTRQGAYEQYF
>-|-|TRBJ2-3|TRBV29-1
TGCAGCGTTGAACATGAGTCAACAGATACGCAGTATTTT
CSVEHESTDTQYF
>-|once|TRBJ2-7|TRBV5-5
TGTGCCAGCAGCTCGGACTGGTCGGGCGAGCAGTACTTC
CASSSDWSGEQYF
>-|-|TRBJ2-1|TRBV3-1/TRBV3-2
TGTGCCAGCAGCCAAGGGTTGCGGGAGCAGTTCTTC
CASSQGLREQFF
>TRBD2|-|TRBJ2-3|TRBV5-4
TGTGCCAGCAGCCTACCTAGCGGGGAGCCAGATACGCAGTATTTT
CASSLPSGEPDTQYF
>TRBD1|once|TRBJ1-2|TRBV6-5
TGTGCCAGCGACCCGGGACAGGGTTATGGCGGCTACACCTTC
CASDPGQGYGGYTF
>-|few|TRBJ2-2|TRBV3-1/TRBV3-2
TGTGCCAGCAGCCTGAGGAGTGGTGGGGAGCTGTTTTTT
CASSLRSGGELFF
>-|-|TRBJ1-5|TRBV19
TGTGCCAGTACCAGGGCAGGGATTAATCAGCCCCAGCATTTT
CASTRAGINQPQHF
>-|-|TRBJ2-2|TRBV7-2
TGTGCCAGCAGCTTAAATTCGGGTTTGAACACCGGGGAGCTGTTTTTT
CASSLNSGLNTGELFF
>TRBD1|-|TRBJ2-7|TRBV10-3
TGTGCCATCGGAACCGGGACAGGGGGCGCCTACGAGCAGTACTTC
CAIGTGTGGAYEQYF
>-|-|TRBJ1-4|TRBV4-2
TGTGCCAGCAGCCAAGCGGGAGAAAAACTGTTTTTT
CASSQAGEKLFF
>-|-|TRBJ1-5|TRBV24-1
TGTGCCACCAGCCTACAGAATCAGCCCCAGCATTTT
CATSLQNQPQHF
>TRBD2|-|TRBJ2-1|TRBV4-1
TGCGCCAGCAGCACTAGCGGGGGGACCTACAATGAGCAGTTCTTC
CASSTSGGTYNEQFF
>-|-|TRBJ2-5|TRBV19
TGTGCCAGTAGTAGAGACTCCCAAGAGACCCAGTACTTC
CASSRDSQETQYF
>TRBD1|-|TRBJ2-7|TRBV19
TGTGCCAGTAGTATGGGACAGGGGCCCTTCTACGAGCAGTACTTC
CASSMGQGPFYEQYF
>-|-|TRBJ2-5|TRBV9
TGTGCCAGCAGCGTAGGAGGAGAGACCCAGTACTTC
CASSVGGETQYF
>-|-|TRBJ1-1|TRBV5-1
TGCGCCAGCAGCTGGGCAAAAGACACTGAAGCTTTCTTT
CASSWAKDTEAFF
>TRBD2|-|TRBJ2-5|TRBV7-2
TGTGCCAGCAGCTCGGACGGGGGGTTAGAGACCCAGTACTTC
CASSSDGGLETQYF
>TRBD1|-|TRBJ2-2|TRBV4-1
TGCGCCAGCAGCCAAGATAGCAGGGGGCGGGGCGGGGAGCTGTTTTTT
CASSQDSRGRGGELFF
>TRBD2|-|TRBJ2-1|TRBV19
TGTGCCAGTAGTCTCGGACTAGCGGGCTATGAGCAGTTCTTC
CASSLGLAGYEQFF
>TRBD2|-|TRBJ2-7|TRBV5-6
TGTGCCAGCACCCCGGGACTAGGCGCCTACGAGCAGTACTTC
CASTPGLGAYEQYF